These T cell receptor beta chains were read from a single sample in a study of blood T cell repertoires in COVID-19. Profiling relied on immunoSEQ multiplex PCR, and the TCRdb table lists in-frame clones only, not all of them. The repertoire includes fewer than 150,000 clones, more than 80% of them detected once, and 4.3% sits in the top ten. The sequencing input was peripheral blood. These receptors originate from a human donor in a cohort sampled during active COVID-19. Each CDR3 is given with its conserved first and last residue. The D gene is left open where the match is weak. Rows give clone size only sometimes, using once, few, many, or a class for an expanded clone.

cdr3_nt	cdr3_aa	clone_size	j_call	d_call	v_call
TGTGCCAGCAGCGTAGTCGGGACAGGGTCTGGGGCCAACGTCCTGACTTTC	CASSVVGTGSGANVLTF	-	TRBJ2-6	TRBD1	TRBV9
TGTGCCAGCAGCCCCGGCAGGGGGCGGATTGAAGCTTTCTTT	CASSPGRGRIEAFF	once	TRBJ1-1	TRBD1	TRBV13
TGTGCCAGTAGTCTGTTAGCGAGAGGCGCCGGGGAGCTGTTTTTT	CASSLLARGAGELFF	-	TRBJ2-2	-	TRBV19
TGTGCCAGCAGCGCTTCCACAGGGATGAACACTGAAGCTTTCTTT	CASSASTGMNTEAFF	-	TRBJ1-1	-	TRBV9
TGCGCCAGCAGCCAAGAGTCCGGGAGTGGGTCCGGGGAGCTGTTTTTT	CASSQESGSGSGELFF	-	TRBJ2-2	-	TRBV4-3
TGTGCCAGCTCGTCTAGCGGGAATAAAGAGACCCAGTACTTC	CASSSSGNKETQYF	-	TRBJ2-5	TRBD2	TRBV6-6
TGTGCCAGCAGTTACTTACAGGCGGTTGAAGCTTTCTTT	CASSYLQAVEAFF	-	TRBJ1-1	-	TRBV6-2/TRBV6-3
TGTGCCAGCAGTTACATCCCGAACCTCCGGGAGACCCAGTACTTC	CASSYIPNLRETQYF	-	TRBJ2-5	-	TRBV6-2/TRBV6-3
TGCGCCAGCAGCGTGGGGGGGGTCGGCGAGACCCAGTACTTC	CASSVGGVGETQYF	-	TRBJ2-5	TRBD2	TRBV5-1
TGCGCCAGCAGGCCGACAGGGGGTGGCTCTGGAAACACCATATATTTT	CASRPTGGGSGNTIYF	-	TRBJ1-3	TRBD1	TRBV5-1
TGTGCCAGCAGCTTTTCCAGGACTCAAGGCGGTCTCGATGGCTACACCTTC	CASSFSRTQGGLDGYTF	-	TRBJ1-2	-	TRBV7-9
TGTGCCAGTAGTATGACAGGGACCTTTTCTGGATACGAGCAGTACTTC	CASSMTGTFSGYEQYF	-	TRBJ2-7	TRBD1	TRBV19
TGTGCCAGCAGTTACCATCGGGGGGATCAGCCCCAGCATTTT	CASSYHRGDQPQHF	-	TRBJ1-5	-	TRBV6-2/TRBV6-3
TGTGCCATCAGTGACCCTGGGGGGGGGCCTACCAGCTCTGGGGCCAACGTCCTGACTTTC	CAISDPGGGPTSSGANVLTF	-	TRBJ2-6	-	TRBV10-3
TGTGCCAGAAGCTTGGGCCAGCGGGGGGTAGTTACCGGGGAGCTGTTTTTT	CARSLGQRGVVTGELFF	-	TRBJ2-2	TRBD2	TRBV5-3
TGTGCCAGCAGCGCCAATTTGGGAGGCACTGAAGCTTTCTTT	CASSANLGGTEAFF	-	TRBJ1-1	-	TRBV2
TGTGCCAGCAGCTCTAGCGGGAGGAGGGGATTTTTGGATGAGCAGTTCTTC	CASSSSGRRGFLDEQFF	-	TRBJ2-1	TRBD2	TRBV7-2
TGTGCCTGGAGTGATACAGGGGGCCGAGCTTTCTTT	CAWSDTGGRAFF	-	TRBJ1-1	TRBD1	TRBV30
TGTGCCAGTGGACAAAATCGCGGGATACAAGAGACCCAGTACTTC	CASGQNRGIQETQYF	few	TRBJ2-5	-	TRBV19
TGTGCCAGCAGATTTTCGTACAATGAGCAGTTCTTC	CASRFSYNEQFF	many	TRBJ2-1	-	TRBV27
TGTGCCTGGAGTGTACGTGGCTATCAGCCCCAGCATTTT	CAWSVRGYQPQHF	few	TRBJ1-5	-	TRBV30
TGTGCCATCAGTGATTGGCAGGGACACTCAAACCCTAGCACAGATACGCAGTATTTT	CAISDWQGHSNPSTDTQYF	-	TRBJ2-3	-	TRBV10-3
TGCGCCAGCAGCTCCACAGGGGACCAAGAGACCCAGTACTTC	CASSSTGDQETQYF	-	TRBJ2-5	TRBD1	TRBV5-1
TGCGCCAGCAGCCAAGCGATACAGGGGGCTGAAGCTTTCTTT	CASSQAIQGAEAFF	-	TRBJ1-1	TRBD1	TRBV4-3
TGCGCCAGCAGCAGCCGACTAGCGCAAGAGCAGTTCTTC	CASSSRLAQEQFF	-	TRBJ2-1	TRBD2	TRBV5-1
TGTGCTAGTGGTTTGGTAATGGGGCCAAATGAAAAACTGTTTTTT	CASGLVMGPNEKLFF	-	TRBJ1-4	-	TRBV12-5
TGTGCCAGCAGTTACGGAGGCGGGTATGGAAAAGCTTTCTTT	CASSYGGGYGKAFF	-	TRBJ1-1	-	TRBV6-2/TRBV6-3
TGTGCCAGCAGCTTAGGGGGACAGGGGGCGCGGGAAGAAGAGACCCAGTACTTC	CASSLGGQGAREEETQYF	-	TRBJ2-5	TRBD1	TRBV7-9
TGTGCCAGCGAAACTCAGGGGACGAGCCATGGCTACACCTTC	CASETQGTSHGYTF	-	TRBJ1-2	-	TRBV28
TGTGCCAGCACCACGACTAGCGGGGGGGCGAATGAGCAGTTCTTC	CASTTTSGGANEQFF	-	TRBJ2-1	TRBD2	TRBV6-5
TGTGCCAGTAGTATCCAGGGTGCGGGGGAATACGAGCAGTACTTC	CASSIQGAGEYEQYF	-	TRBJ2-7	TRBD2	TRBV19
TGTGCCAGCAGCCTGGGGGGGCGGATCCAAGAGACCCAGTACTTC	CASSLGGRIQETQYF	-	TRBJ2-5	-	TRBV7-9
TGTGCCAGCAGCGTAGTCCCCTCGACAGGGGCGGCCAATGAGCAGTTCTTC	CASSVVPSTGAANEQFF	-	TRBJ2-1	TRBD1	TRBV9
TGTGCCAGCAGTTTAGTGGGGGCCTATGGCTACACCTTC	CASSLVGAYGYTF	-	TRBJ1-2	-	TRBV28
TGTGCCTGGTTACCCTGGGGGGAGAACGAAAAACTGTTTTTT	CAWLPWGENEKLFF	-	TRBJ1-4	-	TRBV30